Following are 8 T cell receptor beta chains from one sample sequenced in a study of low-dose radiotherapy and immunotherapy resistance in tumors. TRAV- and TRBV-specific primers primed first-strand cDNA, covering alpha and beta chains. TCRs underwent 15 to 20 PCR cycles of amplification with a constant-region primer and V-primer adapter. Via MiXCR, TCRdb re-called the reads, giving one row per CDR3 protein. The sample yields around 90,000 distinct CDR3 sequences, approximately 20% seen once. Sample time point: before trial treatment. This sample comprised PBMCs, obtained before treatment. These receptors were collected from a male donor with prostate cancer.

Concerning this clonotype: A far larger clone is only one base removed, so a read error is likely. The chain uses TRBV5-3 and TRBJ2-3; 8 nucleotides match TRBD2. TRBV5-3 qualifies as an ORF whose function is uncertain. This CDR3 is 15 amino acids long. This chain's CDR3 is CASSSGLASTDTQCF. The CDR3 region has the DNA TGTGCCAGCAGCTCAGGACTAGCCAGCACAGATACGCAGTGTTTT.

This clonotype occurred many times. The J gene is TRBJ2-3, the V gene TRBV28; D perhaps matches TRBD1 (5 bases). V lost 2 bases to trimming and J lost 2 bases, with 8 bases between them. The CDR3 has 14 residues. Looked up from germline, CDR1 is MDHEN and CDR2 is SYDVKM. The chain's CDR3 is CASSLDSYTDTQYF. In nucleotides, the CDR3 is TGTGCCAGCAGTTTAGACAGTTACACAGATACGCAGTATTTT.

This clonotype was seen at least ten times. This CDR3 reads CASSQWGQETQYF. The CDR3 nucleotides are TGTGCCAGCAGCCAGTGGGGACAAGAGACCCAGTACTTC. The chain joins TRBV7-2 to TRBJ2-5; no definite D call. With 5 bases removed from V and 2 bases from J, the gap between germline ends came to 9 bases. Germline V gene data show CDR1 as SGHTA and CDR2 as FQGNSA. This CDR3 contains 13 residues. The full variable domain, with the rest looked up from reference TRBV7-2 and TRBJ2-5, is GAGVSQSPSNKVTEKGKDVELRCDPISGHTALYWYRQSLGQGLEFLIYFQGNSAPDKSGLPSDRFSAERTGGSVSTLTIQRTQQEDSAVYLCASSQWGQETQYFGPGTRLLVL.

This clonotype was counted many times. The chain has TRBV18 and TRBJ1-4, with D unclear. This CDR3 has 14 amino acids. Germline V CDR1 and CDR2: KGHSH, LQKENI. V lost 1 base and J 7 bases, leaving 10 bases between the germline ends. CDR3 bases: TGTGCCAGCTCACCACGACTTACTTCTGAAAAACTGTTTTTT. This translates into CASSPRLTSEKLFF.

This clonotype was counted many times. This chain uses TRBV28 with TRBJ1-5; the match to TRBD1 covers 7 bases. CDR1 and CDR2 from the germline V gene are MDHEN and SYDVKM. The ends lost 3 bases at V and 2 bases at J; junction bases unmatched: 4. The CDR3 is 15 residues long. CDR3 bases: TGTGCCAGCAGTTTGCACCAGGGGGGCAATCAGCCCCAGCATTTT. Encoded protein: CASSLHQGGNQPQHF.

This clonotype was recorded at least ten times. The chain carries TRBV9 and TRBJ2-7; the match to TRBD1 covers 10 bases. Germline V lookup: CDR1 SGDLS, CDR2 YYNGEE. Trimming at V came to 0 bases and at J to 0 bases, leaving 9 bases not matched to a gene. CDR3 length: 18 residues. CDR3 sequence: CASSVGPGGTGVSYEQYF. The CDR3 DNA sequence: TGTGCCAGCAGCGTAGGGCCGGGAGGGACAGGGGTCTCCTACGAGCAGTACTTC.

The table lists this clonotype with many counts. The chain couples TRBV9 to TRBJ1-2; no clear D gene. Looked up from germline, CDR1 is SGDLS and CDR2 is YYNGEE. This CDR3 comprises 15 residues. V was clipped by 3 bases and J by 0 bases, with 12 bases between them. The CDR3 nucleotides read TGTGCCAGCAGCGCCAGGACCGAAACTAACTATGGCTACACCTTC. It yields the protein CASSARTETNYGYTF.

This clonotype has ten or more counts. V and J are TRBV28 and TRBJ1-2; 8 nucleotides agree with TRBD1. The ends lost 6 bases at V and 4 bases at J; junction bases unmatched: 4. The length of the CDR3 is 13 residues. Germline V gene data show CDR1 as MDHEN and CDR2 as SYDVKM. CDR3 DNA: TGTGCCAGCAGAACAGGGGGTCTCTATGGCTACACCTTC. It yields the protein CASRTGGLYGYTF.